This entry lists 30 T cell receptor beta chains sequenced from one sample in a study of shared clonotypes between healthy human individuals. Here immunoSEQ multiplex PCR was the method, and the copy in TCRdb shows in-frame clones only, minus some. The sample holds about 980,000 clones, about 80% seen once. Sequences were obtained from memory CD4+ T cells sorted from blood. Subset reported: CD45RA-negative fraction. The receptors originated from a man between 18 and 35 years old in good health.

The rearrangement joins TRBV7-9 to TRBJ2-1; D may be TRBD1 (5 bases). The CDR3 runs to 12 residues. V was trimmed by 1 base and J by 12 bases, leaving 10 bases between them. Germline V gene data show CDR1 as SEHNR and CDR2 as FQNEAQ (reference sequence). For the CDR3, the DNA is TGTGCCAGCAGCTTAGGGGAAGGGGTGCAGTTCTTC. Translating gives CASSLGEGVQFF.

The V and J genes are TRBV5-6 and TRBJ2-7, with unresolved D. The CDR3 extends over 14 amino acids. Germline V gene lookup returns CDR1 SGHDT and CDR2 YYEEEE. Trimming took 2 bases from V and 7 from J, leaving 16 bases between them. The CDR3 region has the DNA TGTGCCAGCAGCTTAAGGGTCATCTCTGGGGAGCAGTACTTC. This translates into CASSLRVISGEQYF.

This clone has only one observation. This chain uses TRBV30 with TRBJ1-4; D is perhaps TRBD1 (6 bases). The CDR3 spans 15 residues. With 5 bases removed from V and 7 bases from J, the gap between germline ends came to 20 bases. Germline CDR1 and CDR2: GTSNPN and SVGIG (reference sequence). The CDR3 sequence is CAWLPMRGSGEKLFF. Here the CDR3 DNA reads TGTGCCTGGCTACCCATGAGGGGGTCGGGTGAAAAACTGTTTTTT.

This clone was counted between two and nine times. This chain connects TRBV18 to TRBJ2-7; TRBD1 matches 7 bases. Germline assignment: CDR1 KGHSH and CDR2 LQKENI. CDR3 length: 16 amino acids. With V trimmed by 4 bases and J by 4 bases, 13 bases remained unmatched. The CDR3: CASSRKGTGDSYEQYF. The CDR3, as DNA: TGTGCCAGCTCACGCAAGGGAACAGGGGATTCTTACGAGCAGTACTTC. The entire variable domain, with the rest obtained from reference TRBV18 and TRBJ2-7, is as follows: NAGVMQNPRHLVRRRGQEARLRCSPMKGHSHVYWYRQLPEEGLKFMVYLQKENIIDESGMPKERFSAEFPKEGPSILRIQQVVRGDSAAYFCASSRKGTGDSYEQYFGPGTRLTVT.

The V and J genes are TRBV7-2 and TRBJ2-1, with TRBD2 identical over 8 bases. The CDR3 loop spans 14 amino acids. Trimming removed 7 bases from V and 11 bases from J; junction bases left unmatched: 13. CDR1 is SGHTA, CDR2 FQGNSA, per germline. CDR3 sequence reads: CASTAGGMLNQQFF. CDR3 in DNA: TGTGCCAGCACCGCGGGGGGCATGTTGAATCAGCAGTTCTTC.

DNA for the CDR3: TGCGCCAGCAGCTCGACTAGCGGGGGGCCCTACAATGAGCAGTTCTTC. It specifies CASSSTSGGPYNEQFF. The chain carries TRBV5-1 and TRBJ2-1; 13 nucleotides align to TRBD2. This CDR3 has 16 amino acids. J was trimmed by 2 bases and V by 3 bases; bases with no gene match: 2. Germline values: CDR1 SGHRS, CDR2 YFSETQ.

The V gene is TRBV7-2, the J gene TRBJ2-7; D remains unclear. Trimming removed 1 base at V and 4 bases at J, with 8 bases between. Germline values: CDR1 SGHTA, CDR2 FQGNSA. This CDR3 contains 13 residues. The CDR3: CASSLGVGYEQYF. The CDR3 DNA reads TGTGCCAGCAGCTTAGGGGTCGGTTACGAGCAGTACTTC.

The rearrangement links TRBV5-6 to TRBJ1-6; TRBD1 might be the D (5 bases). V lost 4 bases and J lost 9, with 14 bases in between. Germline V gene sequence: CDR1 SGHDT, CDR2 YYEEEE. This CDR3 is built from 14 residues. The CDR3 sequence is CASSPKFGGSPLHF. The CDR3, as DNA: TGTGCCAGCAGCCCGAAATTTGGGGGTTCACCCCTCCACTTT.

The CDR3 DNA reads as TGTGCCAGCAGTACCGGACAGACCCTCACAGATACGCAGTATTTT. This sequence encodes CASSTGQTLTDTQYF. The chain has TRBV6-5 and TRBJ2-3; D may be TRBD1 (6 bases). Germline V gives CDR1 MNHEY, CDR2 SVGAGI. This CDR3 spans 15 amino acids. Trimming cost V 5 bases and J 2 bases, with 14 bases left between them.

This clone was counted a few times. The chain recombines TRBV10-3 with TRBJ2-2; 7 nucleotides match TRBD1. There are 14 residues in the CDR3. Germline V gene sequence: CDR1 ENHRY, CDR2 SYGVKD. V was pared by 11 bases and J by 4 bases, with 10 bases of the junction left unmatched. CDR3 protein: CASTRQGGTGELFF. The DNA for the CDR3 is TGTGCCTCCACCCGACAGGGCGGCACCGGGGAGCTGTTTTTT.

The sample holds many counts of this clone. The sample has other DNA sequences that encode this CDR3 too. The chain is built from TRBV6-5 and TRBJ2-1, with TRBD2 identical over 11 bases. The length of the CDR3 is 16 residues. Trimming took 1 base from V and 5 from J; bases not matched to a gene: 4. Germline-derived CDR1 and CDR2 are MNHEY and SVGAGI. Here the CDR3 DNA reads TGTGCCAGCAGTTACTTAGCGGGGGGGCTCAACAATGAGCAGTTCTTC. It encodes CASSYLAGGLNNEQFF.

This clone was recorded once. The rearrangement links TRBV5-6 to TRBJ2-1, with TRBD2 identical over 10 bases. CDR3 length: 15 residues. Germline V gene sequence: CDR1 SGHDT, CDR2 YYEEEE. V trimming: 1 base; J trimming: 8 bases; junction bases outside the gene matches: 6. CDR3 protein: CASSLSSGRVDEQFF. The CDR3 DNA sequence: TGTGCCAGCAGCTTGTCAAGCGGGAGGGTCGATGAGCAGTTCTTC.

The count of this clone is one. This rearrangement joins TRBV5-1 to TRBJ2-5; D uncertain. Trimming removed 2 bases at V and 2 bases at J, with 10 bases between. This CDR3 spans 14 amino acids. Germline CDR1 reads SGHRS; CDR2 reads YFSETQ. CDR3 protein: CASSFQYLQETQYF. The CDR3 DNA is TGCGCCAGCAGCTTCCAATACCTACAAGAGACCCAGTACTTC.

This chain connects TRBV6-1 to TRBJ2-7, with TRBD1 matching over 7 bases. CDR3 size: 14 residues. V trimming: 4 bases; J trimming: 6 bases; junction bases outside the gene matches: 9. CDR1 and CDR2 (germline): MNHNS, SASEGT. Here the CDR3 reads CASSARQGMGEQYF. The CDR3 bases are TGTGCCAGCAGTGCAAGACAGGGTATGGGCGAGCAGTACTTC.

This clone has just a few counts. This sequence joins TRBV11-2 and TRBJ2-5; 8 bases map to TRBD1. The ends lost 0 bases at V and 4 bases at J; junction bases unmatched: 4. Germline CDR1 reads SGHAT; CDR2 reads FQNNGV. The CDR3 runs 15 residues. CDR3 nucleotide sequence: TGTGCCAGCAGCTTAGATGACAGGGGAGGAGAGACCCAGTACTTC. Protein: CASSLDDRGGETQYF.

V gene TRBV6-5 combines with J gene TRBJ2-1; 9 nucleotides align to TRBD2. Germline CDR1 MNHEY, CDR2 SVGAGI. This CDR3 has 15 residues. With 4 bases clipped from V and 2 bases from J, the junction kept 3 bases outside the gene matches. The CDR3 region has the DNA TGTGCCAGCAGTTCGCGGGGGGGCCCCTACAATGAGCAGTTCTTC. Its translation is CASSSRGGPYNEQFF.

To note about this clone: Other DNA sequences in the sample encode the same CDR3. The chain joins TRBV18 to TRBJ2-5; no definite D call. The germline V and J ends were trimmed by 4 bases and 5 bases, with 2 bases remaining between them. This CDR3 contains 10 residues. Germline lookup yields CDR1 KGHSH and CDR2 LQKENI. The CDR3 spells CASSQETQYF. CDR3 nucleotides: TGTGCCAGCTCACAGGAGACCCAGTACTTC.

Turning to this clone: With only one base between it and a far larger clone, this is likely a read error. At the DNA level, this CDR3 is encoded by other sequences in the same sample as well. The V call is TRBV7-2, the J call TRBJ2-7; D unclear. V was shortened by 4 bases and J by 3 bases, with 4 bases between the two germline ends. The germline V gene encodes CDR1 SGHTA and CDR2 FQGNSA. CDR3 size: 11 residues. CDR3 residues: CASSSNYEQYF. In DNA, the CDR3 is TGTGCCAGCAGCTCAAACTACGAGCAGTACTTC. Full variable domain (rest looked up from reference TRBV7-2 and TRBJ2-7): GAGVSQSPSNKVTEKGKDVELRCDPISGHTALYWYRQSLGQGLEFLIYFQGNSAPDKSGLPSDRFSAERTGGSVSTLTIQRTQQEDSAVYLCASSSNYEQYFGPGTRLTVT.

The chain has TRBV6-6 and TRBJ2-7, with D possibly TRBD1 on 6 matching bases. Trimming cost V 10 bases and J 2 bases, with 15 bases left between them. Germline V CDR1 and CDR2: MNHNY, SVGAGI (reference sequence). The CDR3 length is 13 residues. CDR3 protein: CATSRGTAYEQYF. DNA of the CDR3: TGTGCCACCTCCAGGGGAACGGCCTACGAGCAGTACTTC.

The V and J genes are TRBV7-6 and TRBJ2-1; D unclear. CDR1 and CDR2 from the germline V gene are SGHVS and FNYEAQ. The CDR3 contains 12 residues. Trimming pared 1 base from V and 8 bases from J, leaving 6 bases between. The CDR3 region is CASSLDPDEQFF. CDR3 bases: TGTGCCAGCAGCTTAGACCCGGATGAGCAGTTCTTC.

V gene TRBV28 combines with J gene TRBJ1-3; D may be TRBD1 (5 bases). The CDR3 extends over 14 amino acids. V lost 3 bases to trimming and J lost 5 bases, with 11 bases between them. Germline CDR1 reads MDHEN; CDR2 reads SYDVKM. This CDR3 reads CASSFRQGRNTIYF. The CDR3 region has the DNA TGTGCCAGCAGTTTTCGGCAGGGTCGAAACACCATATATTTT.

The chain carries TRBV5-1 and TRBJ2-5; the match to TRBD2 covers 9 bases. Trimming removed 0 bases from V and 5 bases from J; junction bases left unmatched: 2. CDR3 length: 14 amino acids. Germline CDR1 reads SGHRS; CDR2 reads YFSETQ. The CDR3 spells CASSLATSGETQYF. The CDR3 DNA is TGCGCCAGCAGCTTGGCCACTAGCGGGGAGACCCAGTACTTC.

This clone was counted ten times or more. J is TRBJ1-4 and V is TRBV19, with D hard to call. The V end lost 3 bases, the J end lost 0 bases, and 17 bases lay between the germline ends. This CDR3 is 18 amino acids long. Germline V lookup: CDR1 LNHDA, CDR2 SQIVND (reference sequence). The CDR3 DNA reads as TGTGCCAGTAGTATGCCCCTCGACAAACCACCAACTAATGAAAAACTGTTTTTT. Translating gives CASSMPLDKPPTNEKLFF.

The chain couples TRBV6-6 to TRBJ2-7; the D is unclear. Deletions cut 7 bases from V and 0 bases from J, with 7 bases between. The CDR3 length is 12 residues. The germline V gene has CDR1 MNHNY and CDR2 SVGAGI (reference sequence). This CDR3 reads CASTLRSYEQYF. CDR3 coding DNA: TGTGCCAGCACGTTGCGCTCCTACGAGCAGTACTTC.

The V gene is TRBV11-2, the J gene TRBJ2-1; no firm D call. The germline V and J ends were trimmed by 5 bases and 6 bases, with 8 bases remaining between them. The CDR3 extends over 12 amino acids. CDR1 SGHAT and CDR2 FQNNGV come from the germline V gene. The CDR3 here is CASSQDRNEQFF. The DNA for the CDR3 is TGTGCCAGCAGCCAAGACCGCAATGAGCAGTTCTTC.

This clone was detected only once. The same CDR3 also results from other DNA sequences found in this sample. This chain links TRBV28 with TRBJ1-2; 8 bases fit TRBD1. Trimming cost V 6 bases and J 3 bases; bases outside gene matches: 3. The CDR3 is made up of 13 amino acids. The germline V gene has CDR1 MDHEN and CDR2 SYDVKM. The CDR3 sequence is CASSRGQDYGYTF. CDR3 nucleotide sequence: TGTGCCAGCAGCCGGGGACAGGACTATGGCTACACCTTC.

The chain employs TRBV28 and TRBJ2-2; 11 bases match TRBD1. The CDR3 totals 15 residues. Germline V gene sequence: CDR1 MDHEN, CDR2 SYDVKM. The V gene end was trimmed by 6 bases and the J gene end by 5 bases; junction bases not matched to a gene: 5. CDR3 amino acids: CASSGDRGMTGELFF. Written as DNA, the CDR3 is TGTGCCAGCAGCGGGGACAGGGGGATGACCGGGGAGCTGTTTTTT.

This rearrangement joins TRBV7-8 to TRBJ2-7; TRBD2 matches 12 bases. The V gene's germline CDR1 is SGHVS and CDR2 FQNEAQ. This CDR3 is 13 amino acids long. The V gene end was trimmed by 10 bases and the J gene end by 2 bases; junction bases not matched to a gene: 3. The CDR3 protein is CATRTSGAYEQYF. CDR3 DNA: TGTGCCACCCGGACTAGCGGGGCCTACGAGCAGTACTTC.

This chain connects TRBV6-5 to TRBJ2-7; TRBD1 or TRBD2 may be the D gene (5 bases each). The CDR3 is 15 residues long. Looked up from germline, CDR1 is MNHEY and CDR2 is SVGAGI. Trimming cost V 5 bases and J 2 bases, with 16 bases left between them. CDR3 protein: CASSVGPPRAYEQYF. The CDR3 DNA is TGTGCCAGCAGTGTGGGACCTCCGAGGGCCTACGAGCAGTACTTC.

The chain combines TRBV12-2 with TRBJ1-5. TRBV12-2 has pseudogene status. This CDR3 contains 15 residues. The CDR3: CASRLGKWGDQPQHF. The DNA for the CDR3 is TGTGCAAGTCGCTTAGGAAAGTGGGGTGATCAGCCCCAGCATTTT.